Listed below are T cell receptor beta chains from one sample, sequenced in a study of blood T cell repertoires in COVID-19. Method: immunoSEQ multiplex PCR; TCRdb's copy keeps in-frame clones and lacks some. This sample has 250,000 to 350,000 clones; approximately 90% occur once, and the top ten carry 2.4%. The specimen was PBMCs or T cells enriched from blood (not recorded which). All receptors derive from a woman between 18 and 29 years old who had recovered from COVID-19. Both conserved end residues are part of each CDR3. The order of the fields is clone size, D gene, J gene, V gene, CDR3 protein, CDR3 DNA. D genes are given only for firm matches. Size values are once, few and many counts, or a class for expanded clones, and some rows have none.

>NA|NA|TRBJ2-3|TRBV11-3
CASSLGASTDTQYF
TGTGCCAGCAGCTTAGGGGCTAGCACAGATACGCAGTATTTT
>NA|NA|TRBJ1-1|TRBV29-1
CSGRDLRGTEAFF
TGCAGCGGCCGGGATCTCAGAGGCACTGAAGCTTTCTTT
>NA|NA|TRBJ1-1|TRBV11-2
CASSLVSPLGGNTEAFF
TGTGCCAGCAGCTTAGTCTCCCCATTAGGCGGGAACACTGAAGCTTTCTTT
>NA|NA|TRBJ1-1|TRBV23-1
CASSQPRDRDNTEAFF
TGCGCCAGCAGTCAGCCGCGGGACCGCGATAACACTGAAGCTTTCTTT
>NA|NA|TRBJ1-2|TRBV9
CASSVGGHGLGYGYTF
TGTGCCAGCAGCGTGGGGGGACACGGACTAGGCTATGGCTACACCTTC
>NA|TRBD1|TRBJ1-1|TRBV7-2
CASSRDRGNTEAFF
TGTGCCAGCAGCCGGGACAGGGGGAACACTGAAGCTTTCTTT
>once|NA|TRBJ1-4|TRBV5-1
CASSLMLREKLFF
TGCGCCAGCAGCTTGATGTTACGGGAAAAACTGTTTTTT
>NA|NA|TRBJ1-1|TRBV3-1/TRBV3-2
CASSQERGTEAFF
TGTGCCAGCAGCCAAGAGCGAGGGACTGAAGCTTTCTTT
>NA|NA|TRBJ2-3|TRBV2
CASSAGRGSPNTQYF
TGTGCCAGCAGTGCGGGGCGGGGATCCCCCAATACGCAGTATTTT
>few|NA|TRBJ1-1|TRBV4-2
CASSQRYRETEAFF
TGTGCCAGCAGCCAGAGATACAGGGAAACTGAAGCTTTCTTT
>NA|TRBD1|TRBJ1-5|TRBV6-6
CASRETGDNQPQHF
TGTGCCAGCAGGGAGACAGGGGACAATCAGCCCCAGCATTTT
>NA|NA|TRBJ1-4|TRBV2
CASSESDRMNEKLFF
TGTGCCAGCAGTGAATCTGACAGGATGAATGAAAAACTGTTTTTT
>NA|NA|TRBJ2-5|TRBV5-1
CASSLATRDQETQYF
TGCGCCAGCAGCTTGGCTACTAGGGATCAAGAGACCCAGTACTTC
>once|TRBD2|TRBJ2-7|TRBV18
CASSPRGGYEQYF
TGTGCCAGCTCACCCCGGGGGGGCTACGAGCAGTACTTC
>NA|NA|TRBJ2-2|TRBV5-1
CASSPSEVYSAGELFF
TGCGCCAGCAGCCCGAGTGAAGTTTATTCTGCCGGGGAGCTGTTTTTT
>NA|TRBD1|TRBJ1-6|TRBV5-5
CASSLGEGASPLHF
TGTGCCAGCAGCTTGGGTGAGGGGGCTTCACCCCTCCACTTT
>once|TRBD1|TRBJ2-5|TRBV4-1
CASSDPGQGETQYF
TGCGCCAGCAGCGATCCGGGACAGGGGGAGACCCAGTACTTC
>NA|TRBD1|TRBJ1-1|TRBV6-1
CASSERQGFTEAFF
TGTGCCAGCAGTGAACGACAGGGTTTTACTGAAGCTTTCTTT
>NA|TRBD1|TRBJ1-1|TRBV15
CATSAPGQGPEAFF
TGTGCCACCAGCGCACCGGGACAGGGACCTGAAGCTTTCTTT
>few|NA|TRBJ1-1|TRBV9
CASSVDGGGETEAFF
TGTGCCAGCAGCGTAGATGGGGGAGGGGAGACTGAAGCTTTCTTT
>once|NA|TRBJ1-2|TRBV7-2
CASSFSGRANGYTF
TGTGCCAGCAGCTTTAGTGGCAGGGCCAATGGCTACACCTTC